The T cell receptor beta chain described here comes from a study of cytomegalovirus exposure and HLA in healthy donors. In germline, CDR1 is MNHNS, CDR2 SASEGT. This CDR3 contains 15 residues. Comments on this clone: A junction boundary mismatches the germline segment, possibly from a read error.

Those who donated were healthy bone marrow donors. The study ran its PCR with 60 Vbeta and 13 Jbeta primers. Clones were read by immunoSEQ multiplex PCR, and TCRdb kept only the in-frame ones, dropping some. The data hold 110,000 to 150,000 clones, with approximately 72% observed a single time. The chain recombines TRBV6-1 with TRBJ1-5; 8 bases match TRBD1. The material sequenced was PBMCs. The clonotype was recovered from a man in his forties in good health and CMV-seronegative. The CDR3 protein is CASSEWGQAHPTRNF. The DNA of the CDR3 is TGTGCCAGCAGTGAATGGGGACAGGCCCACCCAACTAGGAATTTT.